These 19 T cell receptor beta chains originate from one sample sequenced in a study of CD8 T cells in ankylosing spondylitis. The study, taken as a whole, reports: What appeared characteristic of ankylosing spondylitis blood was a TCR beta motif of eight highly homologous variants.

Antigens for these TCRs are unknown. TCRdb redid the calling of the 5' RACE reads with MiXCR, one entry per CDR3 protein. The sample has a few hundred thousand distinct CDR3 sequences, around 7.6% seen once; the top ten hold approximately 14%. Sequencing used blood, either unsorted or a sorted T cell fraction (not recorded which). The receptors derive from a male donor with ankylosing spondylitis.

The chain links TRBV5-1 to TRBJ2-5; 8 nucleotides match TRBD1. Germline V lookup: CDR1 SGHRS, CDR2 YFSETQ. V trimming: 0 bases; J trimming: 2 bases; junction bases outside the gene matches: 6. The CDR3 sequence is 16 residues long. CDR3 sequence (DNA): TGCGCCAGCAGCTTGGTCACCGGGACAGGACAAGAGACCCAGTACTTC. This codes for CASSLVTGTGQETQYF.

This clonotype was detected ten times or more. The rearrangement links TRBV28 to TRBJ2-4, with TRBD1 matching over 7 bases. Germline CDR1 reads MDHEN; CDR2 reads SYDVKM. The CDR3 totals 16 residues. V was pared by 6 bases and J by 0 bases, with 8 bases of the junction left unmatched. The CDR3 region is CASSRRTGAAKNIQYF. The CDR3 DNA is TGTGCCAGCAGCCGAAGGACAGGAGCAGCCAAAAACATTCAGTACTTC.

The chain has TRBV28 and TRBJ2-3, with 11 bases lining up with TRBD1. V was clipped by 6 bases and J by 8 bases; unmatched bases: 10. From germline, CDR1 is MDHEN and CDR2 SYDVKM. This CDR3 is built from 15 residues. In nucleotides, the CDR3 is TGTGCCAGCAGGTCCCCGGGACAGGGGGAAGGTACGCAGTATTTT. It yields the protein CASRSPGQGEGTQYF.

V is TRBV18 and J is TRBJ2-1, with 7 bases that match TRBD1. CDR3 size: 21 residues. The junction had 27 bases not matched to a gene; V was cut back by 5 bases and J by 5 bases. From germline, CDR1 is KGHSH and CDR2 LQKENI. CDR3 region: CASSSPPGQSLRGRPDNEQFF. For the CDR3, the DNA is TGTGCCAGCTCATCGCCTCCGGGACAGTCTCTCCGGGGCCGCCCTGACAATGAGCAGTTCTTC.

This clonotype has just a few counts. The chain is built from TRBV10-3 and TRBJ2-3; possible D gene TRBD1, 5 bases. Trimming stripped 6 bases from V and 5 bases from J, with 9 bases between. Germline V gene sequence: CDR1 ENHRY, CDR2 SYGVKD. This CDR3 spans 12 amino acids. The CDR3 loop is CAIRGQEDTQYF. CDR3 coding DNA: TGTGCCATCAGGGGGCAAGAAGATACGCAGTATTTT.

V is TRBV4-1 and J is TRBJ1-1; unclear D gene. CDR1 and CDR2 (germline): MGHRA, YSYEKL. Trimming pared 0 bases from V and 8 bases from J, leaving 16 bases between. This CDR3 is built from 15 residues. The CDR3 DNA is TGCGCCAGCAGCCAAGAAGGCAGGACGGAGCGAGAAGCTTTCTTT. This gives the protein CASSQEGRTEREAFF.

The rearrangement uses TRBV5-1 and TRBJ2-2; D may be TRBD2 (5 bases). CDR3 size: 14 residues. Between the trimmed V and J ends, which lost 5 bases and 0 bases, there was a span of 8 bases. CDR1 SGHRS and CDR2 YFSETQ come from the germline V gene. The CDR3 DNA reads TGCGCCAGCAGGAGCGGACCGAACACCGGGGAGCTGTTTTTT. It is translated as CASRSGPNTGELFF.

This clonotype was seen many times. The chain employs TRBV4-1 and TRBJ1-1, with a weak D call TRBD1 (6 bases). The CDR3 is 17 residues long. CDR1 is MGHRA, CDR2 YSYEKL, per germline. V was pared by 1 base and J by 4 bases, with 19 bases between. The CDR3 is CASSQVGGGRSPTEAFF. In nucleotides, the CDR3 is TGCGCCAGCAGCCAAGTAGGGGGAGGCCGGTCCCCCACTGAAGCTTTCTTT.

V and J are TRBV6-1 and TRBJ2-7, with 11 bases that match TRBD2. CDR1 is MNHNS, CDR2 SASEGT, per germline. The V gene end was trimmed by 6 bases and the J gene end by 0 bases; junction bases not matched to a gene: 7. The CDR3 contains 16 residues. The CDR3 DNA reads as TGTGCCAGCAGGACACTAGCGGGAGTGAACTCCTACGAGCAGTACTTC. Translated: CASRTLAGVNSYEQYF.

Remarks on this clonotype: Being one base from a much bigger clone, this may be a read error. The chain joins TRBV9 to TRBJ1-5; D is uncertain. CDR3 length equals 16 residues. CDR1 is SGDLS and CDR2 is YYNGEE in the germline V gene. CDR3 in DNA: TGTGCCGGCAGCGTAGGGTCGGGAGAACCCAATCAGCCCCAGCATTTT. Translating gives CAGSVGSGEPNQPQHF.

Ten or more counts support this clonotype. This chain connects TRBV9 to TRBJ2-2; 7 nucleotides line up with TRBD1. The V gene's germline CDR1 is SGDLS and CDR2 YYNGEE. The CDR3 has 16 residues. V was pared by 3 bases and J by 6 bases, with 11 bases of the junction left unmatched. CDR3 DNA sequence: TGTGCCAGCAGCGAGAATCGGGACAGTAGGGCCGGGGAGCTGTTTTTT. Its translation is CASSENRDSRAGELFF.

In nucleotides, the CDR3 is TGTGCCAGCAGCTTTAACGGACAGGGCGCTCCTGGGGCCAACGTCCTGACTTTC. Amino acids: CASSFNGQGAPGANVLTF. The rearrangement links TRBV28 to TRBJ2-6; 8 bases align to TRBD1. This CDR3 is built from 18 residues. The germline CDR1 and CDR2 sequences are MDHEN and SYDVKM. The junction had 12 bases not matched to a gene; V was cut back by 6 bases and J by 2 bases.

This rearrangement joins TRBV6-5 to TRBJ2-1; D is uncertain. Deletions cut 3 bases from V and 7 bases from J, with 13 bases between. The CDR3 is 14 amino acids. CDR1 is MNHEY and CDR2 is SVGAGI in the germline V gene. CDR3 coding DNA: TGTGCCAGCAGTTATGGGATAACGGATAATGAGCAGTTCTTC. This codes for CASSYGITDNEQFF.

This clonotype showed up many times. This chain uses TRBV5-6 with TRBJ2-2; no clear D. Trimming stripped 6 bases from V and 3 bases from J, with 18 bases between. Germline CDR1 and CDR2: SGHDT and YYEEEE. The CDR3 loop spans 16 amino acids. The CDR3 nucleotides read TGTGCCAGCACCTCAGATCCAGGCGCCTACACCGGGGAGCTGTTTTTT. Translating gives CASTSDPGAYTGELFF.

There are a few counts of this clonotype. This chain joins TRBV7-2 and TRBJ2-7; D remains ambiguous. V shed 5 bases and J shed 3 bases, with 17 bases lying between them. This CDR3 is 15 amino acids long. From germline, CDR1 is SGHTA and CDR2 FQGNSA. CDR3 protein: CASSPGPGDGYEQYF. In DNA form, the CDR3 reads TGTGCCAGCAGCCCGGGCCCGGGCGACGGCTACGAGCAGTACTTC.

This clonotype occurred a few times. CDR3 in amino acids: CASSSRGRETYNEQFF. CDR3 sequence (DNA): TGTGCCAGCAGCTCCCGAGGGAGGGAGACCTACAATGAGCAGTTCTTC. The gene calls are TRBV9 and TRBJ2-1, with TRBD2 identical over 7 bases. The CDR3 is 16 residues long. V gave up 4 bases and J gave up 2 bases; unmatched junction bases: 9. Germline CDR1 SGDLS, CDR2 YYNGEE.

This chain uses TRBV5-8 with TRBJ2-5; 7 bases are a match to TRBD1. The ends lost 9 bases at V and 2 bases at J; junction bases unmatched: 7. Germline CDR1 SGHTS, CDR2 YDEGEE. The CDR3 consists of 13 residues. This chain's CDR3 is CATRARGQETQYF. The CDR3 DNA is TGTGCCACGAGGGCCAGGGGGCAAGAGACCCAGTACTTC.

This clonotype has only a few counts. The genes are TRBV25-1 and TRBJ2-1; the D is unclear. V was trimmed by 0 bases and J by 10 bases, leaving 10 bases between them. Germline V gene sequence: CDR1 MGHDK, CDR2 SYGVNS. This CDR3 contains 13 residues. The CDR3 nucleotides read TGTGCCAGCAGTGAATATATCCCTATAGAGCAGTTCTTC. It yields the protein CASSEYIPIEQFF.

J is TRBJ1-2 and V is TRBV10-2, with D unclear. V lost 3 bases, J lost 2 bases, and 7 bases lay in between. Germline CDR1 and CDR2: WSHSY and SAAADI. The CDR3 sequence is 13 residues long. Here the CDR3 reads CASSDGLNYGYTF. CDR3 in DNA: TGCGCCAGCAGTGATGGACTAAACTATGGCTACACCTTC.